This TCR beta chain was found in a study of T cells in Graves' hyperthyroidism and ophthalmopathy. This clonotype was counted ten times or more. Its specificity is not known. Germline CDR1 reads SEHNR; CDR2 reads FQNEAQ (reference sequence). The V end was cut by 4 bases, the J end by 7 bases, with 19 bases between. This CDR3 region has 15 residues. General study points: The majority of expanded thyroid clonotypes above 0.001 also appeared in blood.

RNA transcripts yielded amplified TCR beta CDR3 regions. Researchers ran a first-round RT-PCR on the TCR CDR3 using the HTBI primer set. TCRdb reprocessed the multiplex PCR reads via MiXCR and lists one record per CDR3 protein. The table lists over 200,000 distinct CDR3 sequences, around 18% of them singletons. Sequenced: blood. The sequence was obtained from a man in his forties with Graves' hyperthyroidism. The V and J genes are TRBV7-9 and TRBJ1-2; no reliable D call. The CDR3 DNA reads TGTGCCAGCAGCTCTTCCGGAGCGAGTGGCGCTGGCTACACCTTC. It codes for CASSSSGASGAGYTF.